This T cell receptor beta chain was sequenced for a study of cytomegalovirus exposure and HLA in healthy donors. At the level of the study: Among the 398 genotyped donors, 81% were placed in the Caucasian-associated ancestry cluster. Overall study results and limits: Researchers catalogued about 150 TCR beta chains as cytomegalovirus-associated. At a 0.05 false discovery rate, a later analysis found around 15,000 TCR beta sequences to be associated with HLA alleles. Within the data, a cluster of highly shared sequence variants was likely a sequencing artifact.

The CDR3 covers 17 residues. This PCR relied on a set of 60 Vbeta primers and 13 Jbeta primers. Here immunoSEQ multiplex PCR was the method, and the copy in TCRdb shows in-frame clones only, minus some. The sample includes 150,000 to 200,000 clones, 70% to 85% of them seen just once. In regard to this clone: Its antigen is still unknown.

V is TRBV21-1 and J is TRBJ1-2; TRBD1 is the table's D call, not checked against the DNA. TRBV21-1 is a listed pseudogene. The TCR comes from a man in his forties or fifties in good health and CMV-seropositive. Material for sequencing was PBMCs. The CDR3 bases are TGTGCCAGCAGTCTTGAGGAGGAGCACAGGGAAAACTATGGCTACACCTTC. Its translation: CASSLEEEHRENYGYTF.